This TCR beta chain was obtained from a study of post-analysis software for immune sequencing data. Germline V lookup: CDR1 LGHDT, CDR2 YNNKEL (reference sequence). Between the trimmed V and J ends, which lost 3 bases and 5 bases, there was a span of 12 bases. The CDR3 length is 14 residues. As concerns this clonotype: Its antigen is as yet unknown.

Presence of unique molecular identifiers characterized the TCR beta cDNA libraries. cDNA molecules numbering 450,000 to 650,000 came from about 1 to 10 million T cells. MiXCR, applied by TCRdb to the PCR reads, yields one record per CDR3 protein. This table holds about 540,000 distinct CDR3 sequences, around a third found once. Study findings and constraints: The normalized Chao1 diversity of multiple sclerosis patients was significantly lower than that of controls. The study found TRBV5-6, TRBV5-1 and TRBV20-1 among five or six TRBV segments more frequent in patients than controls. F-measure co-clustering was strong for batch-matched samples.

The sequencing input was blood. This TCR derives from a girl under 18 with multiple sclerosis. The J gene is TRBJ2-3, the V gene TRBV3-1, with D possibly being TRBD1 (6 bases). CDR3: CASSQGAEEDTQYF. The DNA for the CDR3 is TGTGCCAGCAGCCAGGGGGCGGAGGAAGATACGCAGTATTTT.